This T cell receptor beta chain was captured in a study of blood T cell repertoires in COVID-19. Across the study: PBMCs, B-cell-depleted T cells, or T cells were the source of the cDNA or gDNA that made up the material.

This table comes from immunoSEQ multiplex PCR, and its TCRdb copy is limited to in-frame clones, with some not included. This sample has about 280,000 clones, with 70% to 90% found just once. This CDR3 region has 11 residues. Germline lookup yields CDR1 LNHDA and CDR2 SQIVND (reference sequence). V was shortened by 3 bases and J by 7 bases, with 6 bases between the two germline ends. The sample comprised peripheral blood. V is TRBV19 and J is TRBJ1-1; no firm D call. This TCR was sampled from a woman in her 70s with acute or convalescent COVID-19. The CDR3 nucleotides read TGTGCCAGTAGTATTCCCGGTGAAGCTTTCTTT. It is translated as CASSIPGEAFF.